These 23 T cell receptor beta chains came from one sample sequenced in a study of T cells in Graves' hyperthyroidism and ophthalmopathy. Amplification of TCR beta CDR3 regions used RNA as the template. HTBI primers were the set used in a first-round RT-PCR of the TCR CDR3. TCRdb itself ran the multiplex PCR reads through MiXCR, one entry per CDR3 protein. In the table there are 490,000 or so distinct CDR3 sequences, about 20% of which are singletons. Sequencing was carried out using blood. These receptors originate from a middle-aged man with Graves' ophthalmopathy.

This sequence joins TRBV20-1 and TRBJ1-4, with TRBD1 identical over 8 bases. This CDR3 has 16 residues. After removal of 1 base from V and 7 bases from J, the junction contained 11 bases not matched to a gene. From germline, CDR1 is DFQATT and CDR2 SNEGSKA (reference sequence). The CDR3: CSARGMMGQATEKLFF. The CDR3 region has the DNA TGCAGTGCTAGAGGGATGATGGGACAGGCGACTGAAAAACTGTTTTTT.

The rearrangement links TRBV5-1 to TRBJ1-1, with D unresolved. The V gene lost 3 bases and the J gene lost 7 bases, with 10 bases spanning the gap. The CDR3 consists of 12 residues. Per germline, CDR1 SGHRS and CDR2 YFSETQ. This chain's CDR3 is CASSSPDNEAFF. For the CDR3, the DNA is TGCGCCAGCAGCTCTCCAGACAATGAAGCTTTCTTT.

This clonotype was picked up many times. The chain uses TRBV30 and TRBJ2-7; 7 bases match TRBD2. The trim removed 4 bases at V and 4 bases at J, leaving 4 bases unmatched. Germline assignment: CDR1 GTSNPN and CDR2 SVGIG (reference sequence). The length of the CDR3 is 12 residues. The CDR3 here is CAWNGGSYEQYF. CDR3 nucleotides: TGTGCCTGGAACGGGGGGTCATACGAGCAGTACTTC.

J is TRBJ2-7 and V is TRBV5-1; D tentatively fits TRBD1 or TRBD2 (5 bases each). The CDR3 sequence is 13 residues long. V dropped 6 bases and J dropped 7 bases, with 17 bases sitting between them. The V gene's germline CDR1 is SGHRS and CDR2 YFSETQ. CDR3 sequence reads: CASKRPGRQEQYF. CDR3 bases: TGCGCCAGCAAACGCCCGGGGAGACAGGAGCAGTACTTC.

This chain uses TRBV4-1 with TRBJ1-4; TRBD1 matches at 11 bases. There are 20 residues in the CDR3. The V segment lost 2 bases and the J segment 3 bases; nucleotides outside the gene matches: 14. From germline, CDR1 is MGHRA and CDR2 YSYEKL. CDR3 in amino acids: CASSQRPDRGRFVANEKLFF. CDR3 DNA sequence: TGCGCCAGCAGCCAACGTCCGGACAGGGGGCGTTTCGTAGCTAATGAAAAACTGTTTTTT.

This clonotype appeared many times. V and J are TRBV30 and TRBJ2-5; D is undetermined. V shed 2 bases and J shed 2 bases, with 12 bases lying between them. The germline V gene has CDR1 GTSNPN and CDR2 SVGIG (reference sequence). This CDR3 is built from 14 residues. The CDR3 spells CAWSLGGAQETQYF. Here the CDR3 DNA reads TGTGCCTGGAGTTTAGGTGGTGCACAAGAGACCCAGTACTTC.

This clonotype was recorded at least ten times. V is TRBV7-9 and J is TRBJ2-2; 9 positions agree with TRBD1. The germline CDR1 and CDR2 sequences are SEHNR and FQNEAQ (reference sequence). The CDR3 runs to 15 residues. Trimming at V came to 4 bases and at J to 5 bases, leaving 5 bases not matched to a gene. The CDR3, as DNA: TGTGCCAGCAGCTCCGGGACAGGGTGGACCGGGGAGCTGTTTTTT. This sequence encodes CASSSGTGWTGELFF. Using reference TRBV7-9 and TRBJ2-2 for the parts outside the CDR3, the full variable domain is DTGVSQNPRHKITKRGQNVTFRCDPISEHNRLYWYRQTLGQGPEFLTYFQNEAQLEKSRLLSDRFSAERPKGSFSTLEIQRTEQGDSAMYLCASSSGTGWTGELFFGEGSRLTVL.

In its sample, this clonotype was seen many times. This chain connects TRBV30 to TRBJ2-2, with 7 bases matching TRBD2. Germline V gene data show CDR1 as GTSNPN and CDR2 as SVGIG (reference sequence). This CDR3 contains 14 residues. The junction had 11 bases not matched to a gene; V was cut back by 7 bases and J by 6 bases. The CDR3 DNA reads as TGTGCCTTAATAGCGGGTGGTTGGGCCGGGGAGCTGTTTTTT. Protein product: CALIAGGWAGELFF. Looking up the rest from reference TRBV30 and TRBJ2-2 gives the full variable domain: SQTIHQWPATLVQPVGSPLSLECTVEGTSNPNLYWYRQAAGRGLQLLFYSVGIGQISSEVPQNLSASRPQDRQFILSSKKLLLSDSGFYLCALIAGGWAGELFFGEGSRLTVL.

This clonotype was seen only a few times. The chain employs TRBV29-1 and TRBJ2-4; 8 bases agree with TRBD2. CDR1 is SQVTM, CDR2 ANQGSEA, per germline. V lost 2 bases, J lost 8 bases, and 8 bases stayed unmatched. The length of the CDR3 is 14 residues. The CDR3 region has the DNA TGCAGCGTTGAACCCCCGGGACTAGGAGACATTCAGTACTTC. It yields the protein CSVEPPGLGDIQYF.

CDR3 nucleotides: TGTGCCAGCTCCCTTGGACAGGGACAGGACACTGAAGCTTTCTTT. Translating it yields CASSLGQGQDTEAFF. The chain has TRBV18 and TRBJ1-1, with 8 bases identical to TRBD1. Losses at the gene ends were 6 bases for V and 3 bases for J; bases not matched to a gene: 9. The CDR3 extends over 15 amino acids. Germline lookup yields CDR1 KGHSH and CDR2 LQKENI.

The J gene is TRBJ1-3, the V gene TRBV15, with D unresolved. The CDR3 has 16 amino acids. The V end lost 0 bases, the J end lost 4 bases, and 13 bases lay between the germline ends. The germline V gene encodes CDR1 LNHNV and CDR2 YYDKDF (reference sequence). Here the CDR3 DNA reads TGTGCCACCAGCAGAGATCATCTAGGGAACGGAAACACCATATATTTT. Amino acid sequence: CATSRDHLGNGNTIYF.

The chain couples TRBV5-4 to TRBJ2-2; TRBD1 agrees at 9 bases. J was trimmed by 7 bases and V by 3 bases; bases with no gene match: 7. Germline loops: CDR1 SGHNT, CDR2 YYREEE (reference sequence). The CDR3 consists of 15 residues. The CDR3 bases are TGTGCCAGCAGCTCCGGGACAGGGCTCGTCGGGGAGCTGTTTTTT. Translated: CASSSGTGLVGELFF.

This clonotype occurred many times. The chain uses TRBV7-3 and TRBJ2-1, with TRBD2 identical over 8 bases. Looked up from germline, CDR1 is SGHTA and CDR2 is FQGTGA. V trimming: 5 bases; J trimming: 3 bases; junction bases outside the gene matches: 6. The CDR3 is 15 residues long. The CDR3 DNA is TGTGCCAGCAGCCCAGCGGGGGCGGGCTACAATGAGCAGTTCTTC. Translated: CASSPAGAGYNEQFF.

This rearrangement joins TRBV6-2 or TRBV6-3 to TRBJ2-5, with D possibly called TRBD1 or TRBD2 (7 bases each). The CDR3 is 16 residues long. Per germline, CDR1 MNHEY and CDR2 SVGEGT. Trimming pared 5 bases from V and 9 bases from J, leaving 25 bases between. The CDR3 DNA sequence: TGTGCCAGCAGTCGTTCCAGCGGGAAACAGGGGAAGGCCCAGTACTTC. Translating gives CASSRSSGKQGKAQYF.

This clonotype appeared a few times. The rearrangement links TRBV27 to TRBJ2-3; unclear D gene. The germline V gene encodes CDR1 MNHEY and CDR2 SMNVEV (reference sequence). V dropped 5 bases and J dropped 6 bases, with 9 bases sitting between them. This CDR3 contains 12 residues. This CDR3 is CASSGDGDTQYF. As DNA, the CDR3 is TGTGCCAGCAGTGGGGATGGTGATACGCAGTATTTT.

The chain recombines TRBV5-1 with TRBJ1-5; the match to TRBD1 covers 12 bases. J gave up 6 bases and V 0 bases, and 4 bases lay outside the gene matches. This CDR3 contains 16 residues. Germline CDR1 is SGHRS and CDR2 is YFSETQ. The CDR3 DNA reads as TGCGCCAGCAGCTTGGCCGGGACAGGGGGCGGTCAGCCCCAGCATTTT. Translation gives CASSLAGTGGGQPQHF.

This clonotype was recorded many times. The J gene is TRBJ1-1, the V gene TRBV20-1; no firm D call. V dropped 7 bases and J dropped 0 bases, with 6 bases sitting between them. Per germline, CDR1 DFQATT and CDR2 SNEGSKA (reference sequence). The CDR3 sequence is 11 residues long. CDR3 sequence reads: CSGEVNTEAFF. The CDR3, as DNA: TGCAGTGGAGAAGTGAACACTGAAGCTTTCTTT.

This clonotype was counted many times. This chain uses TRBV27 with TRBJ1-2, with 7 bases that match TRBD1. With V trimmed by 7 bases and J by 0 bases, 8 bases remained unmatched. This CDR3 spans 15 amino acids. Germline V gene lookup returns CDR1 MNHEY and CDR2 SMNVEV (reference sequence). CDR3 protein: CASKRQGGPNYGYTF. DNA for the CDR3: TGTGCCAGCAAACGACAGGGAGGGCCTAACTATGGCTACACCTTC.

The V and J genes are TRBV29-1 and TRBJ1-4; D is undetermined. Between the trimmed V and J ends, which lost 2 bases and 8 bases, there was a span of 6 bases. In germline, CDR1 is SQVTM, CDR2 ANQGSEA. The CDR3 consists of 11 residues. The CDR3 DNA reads TGCAGCGTTGAACAGTGGGAAAAACTGTTTTTT. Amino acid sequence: CSVEQWEKLFF.

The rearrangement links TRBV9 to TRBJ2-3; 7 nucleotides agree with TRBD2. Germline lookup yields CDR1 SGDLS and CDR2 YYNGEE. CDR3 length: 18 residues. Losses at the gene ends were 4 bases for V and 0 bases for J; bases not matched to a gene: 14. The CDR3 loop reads CASSPLMSSGVSTDTQYF. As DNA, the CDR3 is TGTGCCAGCAGCCCTTTAATGTCTAGCGGAGTTAGCACAGATACGCAGTATTTT.

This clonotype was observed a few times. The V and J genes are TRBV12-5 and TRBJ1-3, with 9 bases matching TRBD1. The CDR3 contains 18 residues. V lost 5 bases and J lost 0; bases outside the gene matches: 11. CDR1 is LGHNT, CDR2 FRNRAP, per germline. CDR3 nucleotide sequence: TGTGCTAGTGGTGCTTTCTTTTGGGGACAGGGCTCTGGAAACACCATATATTTT. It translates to CASGAFFWGQGSGNTIYF.

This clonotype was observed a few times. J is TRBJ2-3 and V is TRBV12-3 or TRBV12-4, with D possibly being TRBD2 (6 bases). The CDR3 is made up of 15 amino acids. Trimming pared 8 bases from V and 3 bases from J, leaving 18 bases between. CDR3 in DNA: TGTGCCAGCGTCCTGGGGGGATGGGGGACAGATACGCAGTATTTT. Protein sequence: CASVLGGWGTDTQYF.

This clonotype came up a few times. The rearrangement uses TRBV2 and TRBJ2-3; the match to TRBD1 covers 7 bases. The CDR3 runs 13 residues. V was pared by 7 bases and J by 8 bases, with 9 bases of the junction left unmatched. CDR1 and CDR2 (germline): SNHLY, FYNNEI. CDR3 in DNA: TGTGCCAGCACCGGACAGGTGCATGGTACGCAGTATTTT. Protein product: CASTGQVHGTQYF. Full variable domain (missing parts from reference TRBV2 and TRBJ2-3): EPEVTQTPSHQVTQMGQEVILRCVPISNHLYFYWYRQILGQKVEFLVSFYNNEISEKSEIFDDQFSVERPDGSNFTLKIRSTKLEDSAMYFCASTGQVHGTQYFGPGTRLTVL.